A single T cell receptor (beta chain) is shown here with its context. These data come from a study of technical replicates of blood from a few donors. Trimming removed 0 bases from V and 6 bases from J; junction bases left unmatched: 6. The CDR3 runs to 15 residues. CDR1 is SGHTA, CDR2 FQGNSA, per germline. Using immunoSEQ multiplex PCR, the repertoire was profiled, and TCRdb retains in-frame clones only, with some absent. The repertoire holds 75,000 to 80,000 clones, with approximately 94% as singletons. V is TRBV7-2 and J is TRBJ1-1; 8 bases are shared with TRBD1. The specimen was T cells isolated from PBMCs. The clonotype originates from a human donor in good health. The CDR3 DNA reads as TGTGCCAGCAGCTTAGCACCGGGACAGGTCGCTGAAGCTTTCTTT. As protein: CASSLAPGQVAEAFF. The entire variable domain, with the rest obtained from reference TRBV7-2 and TRBJ1-1, is as follows: GAGVSQSPSNKVTEKGKDVELRCDPISGHTALYWYRQSLGQGLEFLIYFQGNSAPDKSGLPSDRFSAERTGGSVSTLTIQRTQQEDSAVYLCASSLAPGQVAEAFFGQGTRLTVV.